The present T cell receptor (beta chain) was sequenced within a study of blood T cell repertoires in COVID-19. Study as a whole: Specimens from acute and convalescent COVID-19 originated in the United States, Italy and Spain. T cells, B-cell-depleted T cells, or PBMCs provided the cDNA or gDNA that served as material.

In the original processing: Nucleated cell counts were estimated from reference gene primer amplification. This table comes from immunoSEQ multiplex PCR, and its TCRdb copy is limited to in-frame clones, with some not included. That table gives V, J and clone size, and the DNA gave D and trimming. The top ten clones hold roughly 7.9% of a sample with tens of thousands of clones, 75% to 80% of them seen once. Germline V gene sequence: CDR1 MNHNY, CDR2 SVGAGI (reference sequence). J gave up 1 base and V 9 bases, and 6 bases lay outside the gene matches. The CDR3 has 14 amino acids. Sequenced material: peripheral blood. The sequence came from a man aged 65 to 85 with active or convalescent COVID-19. The rearrangement links TRBV6-6 to TRBJ2-3; TRBD2 aligns across 8 bases. CDR3 loop: CASRTAGGTDTQYF. The CDR3 nucleotides read TGTGCCAGTCGGACAGCGGGGGGCACAGATACGCAGTATTTT.